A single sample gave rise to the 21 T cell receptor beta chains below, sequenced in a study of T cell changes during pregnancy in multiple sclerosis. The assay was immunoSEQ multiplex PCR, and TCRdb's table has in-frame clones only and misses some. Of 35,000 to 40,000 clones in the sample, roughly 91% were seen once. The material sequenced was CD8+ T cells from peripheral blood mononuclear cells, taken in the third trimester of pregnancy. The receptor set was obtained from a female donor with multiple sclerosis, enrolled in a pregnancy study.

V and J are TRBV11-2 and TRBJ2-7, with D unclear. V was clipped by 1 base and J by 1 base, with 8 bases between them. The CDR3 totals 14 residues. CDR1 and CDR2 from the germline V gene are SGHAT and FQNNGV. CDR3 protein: CASSLVGPSYEQYF. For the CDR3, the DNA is TGTGCCAGCAGCTTAGTTGGGCCTTCCTACGAGCAGTACTTC.

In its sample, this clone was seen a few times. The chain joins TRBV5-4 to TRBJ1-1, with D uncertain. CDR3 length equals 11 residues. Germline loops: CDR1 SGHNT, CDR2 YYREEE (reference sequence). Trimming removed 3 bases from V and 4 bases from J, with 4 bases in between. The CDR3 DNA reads TGTGCCAGCAGCTCTTTCACTGAAGCTTTCTTT. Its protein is CASSSFTEAFF. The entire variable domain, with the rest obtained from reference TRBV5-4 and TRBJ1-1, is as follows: ETGVTQSPTHLIKTRGQQVTLRCSSQSGHNTVSWYQQALGQGPQFIFQYYREEENGRGNFPPRFSGLQFPNYSSELNVNALELDDSALYLCASSSFTEAFFGQGTRLTVV.

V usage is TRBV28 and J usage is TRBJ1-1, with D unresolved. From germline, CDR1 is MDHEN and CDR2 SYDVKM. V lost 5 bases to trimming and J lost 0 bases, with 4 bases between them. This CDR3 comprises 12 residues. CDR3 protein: CASSPMNTEAFF. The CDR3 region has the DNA TGTGCCAGCAGTCCAATGAACACTGAAGCTTTCTTT. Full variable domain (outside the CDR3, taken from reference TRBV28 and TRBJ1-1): DVKVTQSSRYLVKRTGEKVFLECVQDMDHENMFWYRQDPGLGLRLIYFSYDVKMKEKGDIPEGYSVSREKKERFSLILESASTNQTSMYLCASSPMNTEAFFGQGTRLTVV.

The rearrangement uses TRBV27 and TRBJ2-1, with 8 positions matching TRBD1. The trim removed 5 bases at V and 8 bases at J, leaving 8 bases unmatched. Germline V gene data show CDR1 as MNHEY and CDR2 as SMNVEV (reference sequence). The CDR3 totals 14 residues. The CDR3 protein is CASSTRQGTDEQFF. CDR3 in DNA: TGTGCCAGCAGTACCCGACAGGGGACGGATGAGCAGTTCTTC.

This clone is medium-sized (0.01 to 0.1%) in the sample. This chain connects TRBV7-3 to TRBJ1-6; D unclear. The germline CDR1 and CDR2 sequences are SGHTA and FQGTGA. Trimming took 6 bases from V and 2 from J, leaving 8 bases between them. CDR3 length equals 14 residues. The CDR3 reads CASSAGPYNSPLHF. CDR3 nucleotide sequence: TGTGCCAGCAGTGCGGGCCCCTATAATTCACCCCTCCACTTT.

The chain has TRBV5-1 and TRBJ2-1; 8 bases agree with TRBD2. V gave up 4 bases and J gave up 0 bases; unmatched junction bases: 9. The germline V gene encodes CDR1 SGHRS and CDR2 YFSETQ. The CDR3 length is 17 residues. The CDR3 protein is CASSPRTSHSSYNEQFF. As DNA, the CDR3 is TGCGCCAGCAGCCCCCGGACTAGCCATAGCTCCTACAATGAGCAGTTCTTC.

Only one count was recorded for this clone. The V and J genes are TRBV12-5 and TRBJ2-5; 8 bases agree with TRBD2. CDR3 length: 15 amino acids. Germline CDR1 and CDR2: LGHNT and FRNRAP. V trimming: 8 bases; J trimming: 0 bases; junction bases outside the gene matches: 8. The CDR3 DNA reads TGTGCTAGTTCGGGGGGGCCTGCGGACCAAGAGACCCAGTACTTC. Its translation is CASSGGPADQETQYF. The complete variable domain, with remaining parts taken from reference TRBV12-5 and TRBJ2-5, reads DARVTQTPRHKVTEMGQEVTMRCQPILGHNTVFWYRQTMMQGLELLAYFRNRAPLDDSGMPKDRFSAEMPDATLATLKIQPSEPRDSAVYFCASSGGPADQETQYFGPGTRLLVL.

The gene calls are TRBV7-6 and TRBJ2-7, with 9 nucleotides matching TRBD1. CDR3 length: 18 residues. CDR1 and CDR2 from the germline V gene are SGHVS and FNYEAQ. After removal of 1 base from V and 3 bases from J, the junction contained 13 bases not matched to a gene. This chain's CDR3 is CASSLERFAGTGFYEQYF. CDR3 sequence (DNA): TGTGCCAGCAGCTTAGAACGTTTTGCCGGGACAGGGTTCTACGAGCAGTACTTC. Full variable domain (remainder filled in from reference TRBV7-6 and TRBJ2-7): GAGVSQSPRYKVTKRGQDVALRCDPISGHVSLYWYRQALGQGPEFLTYFNYEAQQDKSGLPNDRFSAERPEGSISTLTIQRTEQRDSAMYRCASSLERFAGTGFYEQYFGPGTRLTVT.

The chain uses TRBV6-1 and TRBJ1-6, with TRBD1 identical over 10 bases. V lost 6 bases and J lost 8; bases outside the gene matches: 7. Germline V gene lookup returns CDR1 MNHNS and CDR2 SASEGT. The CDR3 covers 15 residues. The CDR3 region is CASSHPGQGDSPLHF. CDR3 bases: TGTGCCAGCAGCCACCCAGGACAGGGGGATTCACCCCTCCACTTT.

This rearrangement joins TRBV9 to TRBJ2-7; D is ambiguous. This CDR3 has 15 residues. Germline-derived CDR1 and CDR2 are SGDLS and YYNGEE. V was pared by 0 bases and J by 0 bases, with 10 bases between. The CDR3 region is CASSVGSDFSYEQYF. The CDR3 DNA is TGTGCCAGCAGCGTAGGCAGCGACTTCTCCTACGAGCAGTACTTC.

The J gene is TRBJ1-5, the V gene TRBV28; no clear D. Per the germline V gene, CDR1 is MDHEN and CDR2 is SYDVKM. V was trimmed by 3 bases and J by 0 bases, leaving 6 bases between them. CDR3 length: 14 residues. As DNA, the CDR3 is TGTGCCAGCAGTTTCGTAGATAGCAATCAGCCCCAGCATTTT. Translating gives CASSFVDSNQPQHF.

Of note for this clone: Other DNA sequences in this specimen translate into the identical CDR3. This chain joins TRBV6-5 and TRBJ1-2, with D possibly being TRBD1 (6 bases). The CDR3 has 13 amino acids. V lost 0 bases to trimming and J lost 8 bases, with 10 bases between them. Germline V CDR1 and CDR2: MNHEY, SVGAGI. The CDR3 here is CASSYSGGSGYTF. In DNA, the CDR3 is TGTGCCAGCAGTTACTCAGGGGGATCGGGCTACACCTTC.

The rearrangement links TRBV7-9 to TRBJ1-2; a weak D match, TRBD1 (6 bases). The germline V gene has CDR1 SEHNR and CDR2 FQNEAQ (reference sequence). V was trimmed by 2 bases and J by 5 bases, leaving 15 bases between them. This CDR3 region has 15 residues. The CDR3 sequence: CASSLYRGADYGYTF. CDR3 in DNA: TGTGCCAGCAGCTTATATCGGGGGGCTGATTATGGCTACACCTTC.

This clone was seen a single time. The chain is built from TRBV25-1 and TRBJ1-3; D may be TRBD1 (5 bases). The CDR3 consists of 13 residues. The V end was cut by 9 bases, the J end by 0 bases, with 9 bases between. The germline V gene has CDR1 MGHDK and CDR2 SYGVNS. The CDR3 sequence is CASRGGSGNTIYF. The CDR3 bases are TGTGCCAGTCGGGGGGGCTCTGGAAACACCATATATTTT. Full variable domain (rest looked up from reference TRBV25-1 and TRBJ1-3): EADIYQTPRYLVIGTGKKITLECSQTMGHDKMYWYQQDPGMELHLIHYSYGVNSTEKGDLSSESTVSRIRTEHFPLTLESARPSHTSQYLCASRGGSGNTIYFGEGSWLTVV.

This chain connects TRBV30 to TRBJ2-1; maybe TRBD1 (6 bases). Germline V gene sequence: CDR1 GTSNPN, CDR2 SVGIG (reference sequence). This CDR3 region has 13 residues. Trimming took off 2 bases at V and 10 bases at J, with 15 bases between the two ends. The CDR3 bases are TGTGCCTGGAGTTGGGGGCCTCTCGGGGAGCAGTTCTTC. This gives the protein CAWSWGPLGEQFF.

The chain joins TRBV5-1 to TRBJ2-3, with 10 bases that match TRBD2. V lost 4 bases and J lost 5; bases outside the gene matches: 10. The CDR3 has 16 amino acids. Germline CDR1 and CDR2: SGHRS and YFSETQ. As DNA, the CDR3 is TGCGCCAGCAGCAATCGAAGCGGGGGGGCCTTAGATACGCAGTATTTT. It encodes CASSNRSGGALDTQYF.

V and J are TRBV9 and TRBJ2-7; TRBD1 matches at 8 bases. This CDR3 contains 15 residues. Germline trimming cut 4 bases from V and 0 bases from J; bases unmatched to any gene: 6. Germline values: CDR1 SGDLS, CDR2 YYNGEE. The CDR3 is CASSPGQGLSYEQYF. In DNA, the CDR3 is TGTGCCAGCAGCCCAGGACAGGGCCTCTCCTACGAGCAGTACTTC.

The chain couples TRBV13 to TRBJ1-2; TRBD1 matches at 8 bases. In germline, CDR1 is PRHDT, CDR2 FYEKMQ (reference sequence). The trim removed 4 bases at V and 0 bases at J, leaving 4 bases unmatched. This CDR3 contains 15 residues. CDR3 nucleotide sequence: TGTGCCAGCAGCTCCGGGACAGGCGCTAACTATGGCTACACCTTC. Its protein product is CASSSGTGANYGYTF.

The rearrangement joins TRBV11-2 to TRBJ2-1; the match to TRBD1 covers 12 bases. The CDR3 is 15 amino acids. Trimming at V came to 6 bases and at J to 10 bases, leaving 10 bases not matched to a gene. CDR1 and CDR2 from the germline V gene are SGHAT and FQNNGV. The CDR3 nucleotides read TGTGCCAGCAGACATTCGGGACAGGGGGCGCGGGAGCAGTTCTTC. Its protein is CASRHSGQGAREQFF.

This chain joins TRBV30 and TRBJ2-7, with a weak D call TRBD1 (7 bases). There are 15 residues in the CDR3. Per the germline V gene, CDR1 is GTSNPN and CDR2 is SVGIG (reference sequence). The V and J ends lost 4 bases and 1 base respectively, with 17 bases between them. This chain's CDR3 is CAWNPGGFESYEQYF. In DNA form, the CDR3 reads TGTGCCTGGAATCCAGGGGGGTTCGAGTCCTACGAGCAGTACTTC.

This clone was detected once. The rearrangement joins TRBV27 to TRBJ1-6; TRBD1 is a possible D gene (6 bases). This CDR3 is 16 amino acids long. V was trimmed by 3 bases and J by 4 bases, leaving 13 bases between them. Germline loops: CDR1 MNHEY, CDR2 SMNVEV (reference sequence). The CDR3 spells CASSFLRDIYNSPLHF. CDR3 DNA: TGTGCCAGCAGTTTCCTCCGGGACATTTATAATTCACCCCTCCACTTT.